This TCR beta chain was identified in a study of blood T cell repertoires in COVID-19. The CDR3 loop spans 17 amino acids. CDR1 and CDR2 from the germline V gene are SEHNR and FQNEAQ (reference sequence). J gave up 2 bases and V 1 base, and 5 bases lay outside the gene matches. Profiling relied on immunoSEQ multiplex PCR, and the TCRdb table lists in-frame clones only, not all of them. The repertoire holds around 160,000 clones, with 90% as singletons. The sequencing sample was made of peripheral blood. The chain couples TRBV7-9 to TRBJ2-6, with 7 bases identical to TRBD2. The receptor was derived from a man in his fifties or sixties with active or convalescent COVID-19. Written as DNA, the CDR3 is TGTGCCAGCAGCTTAGTCCTAGCGGAGCCTGGGGCCAACGTCCTGACTTTC. Protein: CASSLVLAEPGANVLTF.